Sequencing of this T cell receptor (beta chain) was carried out in a study of Ad26.COV2.S vaccination and SARS-CoV-2 variants. The sample's treatment: around 19 received Ad26.COV2.S at low or high dose, single or two shots; several received placebo; per-sample allocation not given. The samples were gathered on day 63 after the first injection of vaccine or placebo. Boston supplied an adult donor aged 18-55 years. Libraries were prepared by immunoSEQ multiplex PCR; TCRdb keeps only in-frame clonotypes and omits some of them. The sample has roughly 450,000 clones, 75% to 95% seen once. The CDR3 is made up of 20 amino acids. J gave up 0 bases and V 1 base, and 13 bases lay outside the gene matches. Germline values: CDR1 LGHDT, CDR2 YNNKEL (reference sequence).

Sequencing used peripheral blood, obtained in a trial of Ad26.COV2.S vaccine versus placebo. The TCR comes from a person aged 18 to 65 who received the Ad26.COV2.S COVID-19 vaccine or a placebo. The chain employs TRBV3-1 (or the pseudogene TRBV3-2) and TRBJ2-5; the match to TRBD2 covers 11 bases. This CDR3 is CASSQVGSGTSGFDQETQYF. In DNA, the CDR3 is TGTGCCAGCAGCCAAGTTGGATCCGGGACTAGCGGCTTCGACCAAGAGACCCAGTACTTC.